This T cell receptor beta chain was identified in a study of T cells in Graves' hyperthyroidism and ophthalmopathy. Findings and caveats of the study: A model using 13 V-J features told ophthalmopathy apart from stable hyperthyroidism.

Between the trimmed V and J ends, which lost 2 bases and 6 bases, there was a span of 14 bases. Germline lookup yields CDR1 MNHNS and CDR2 SASEGT. The CDR3 has 15 residues. At least ten counts were recorded for this clonotype. The antigen remains unidentified. TCR beta CDR3 sequences were amplified from RNA transcripts. RT-PCR in the first round (using the HTBI primer set) targeted the TCR CDR3. TCRdb reprocessed the multiplex PCR reads with MiXCR, giving one entry per CDR3 protein. The table has roughly 170,000 distinct CDR3 sequences, more than 15% seen once. Patients counted as stable if ophthalmopathy did not develop within 18 months. Exclusion followed for patients with uncontrolled infection, other autoimmune disease, pregnancy or lactation. PBMCs were derived from approximately 10 ml fresh peripheral blood.

This rearrangement joins TRBV6-1 to TRBJ1-5; no definite D call. The sequence was obtained from a woman in her 50s with Graves' hyperthyroidism. The source material was blood. In nucleotides, the CDR3 is TGTGCCAGCAGTGAAAGACCGGATTTGGGTCAGCCCCAGCATTTT. Encoded protein: CASSERPDLGQPQHF.